The present entry profiles one T cell receptor beta chain with its context. Its target is unknown. The sample belongs to a study of T cell responses to AZD1222 COVID-19 vaccine. General study points: Only six individuals given AZD1222 were seropositive at baseline. Clonal diversity may have been underestimated, and the donors were mostly white British, with more females than males. Dominant CD4 TCR responses targeted spike regions 160-218 and 743-854. Spike-specific TCR breadth rose after two AZD1222 doses, and depth rose as well.

The V and J ends lost 2 bases and 7 bases respectively, with 18 bases between them. The germline CDR1 and CDR2 sequences are SGHTA and FQGNSA. The CDR3 has 17 amino acids. Generated by immunoSEQ multiplex PCR, the TCRdb table keeps only in-frame clones and is missing some. The sample holds around 190,000 clones, roughly nine tenths seen once. This receptor was identified in an adult who received the AZD1222 COVID-19 vaccine. The chain has TRBV7-2 and TRBJ1-6, with D hard to call. This material consisted of peripheral blood, taken 28 days after the second AZD1222 dose. CDR3 protein: CASSLTQAPLLNSPLHF. The CDR3 DNA follows: TGTGCCAGCAGCTTAACCCAGGCGCCCTTGTTGAATTCACCCCTCCACTTT.